These 22 T cell receptor beta chains originate from one sample sequenced in a study of early T cells in non-severe SARS-CoV-2 infection. TCRdb used MiXCR to reprocess the 5' RACE reads, holding one entry per CDR3 protein. The sample has more than 40,000 distinct CDR3 sequences, around 7.8% seen once. Sample: whole blood. The origin of the receptors is an adult who was a healthcare worker with PCR-confirmed SARS-CoV-2 infection or an uninfected control (not recorded which).

This clonotype was counted many times. V and J are TRBV7-9 and TRBJ2-1; tentative D call: TRBD2 (6 bases). Trimming pared 5 bases from V and 6 bases from J, leaving 14 bases between. Germline V CDR1 and CDR2: SEHNR, FQNEAQ (reference sequence). This CDR3 has 14 residues. The CDR3, as DNA: TGTGCCAGCAGCCTTTTGGGGGACTCCAATGAGCAGTTCTTC. Protein: CASSLLGDSNEQFF.

The table lists this clonotype with many counts. The chain combines TRBV6-6 with TRBJ1-5; 8 positions match TRBD1. CDR1 MNHNY and CDR2 SVGAGI come from the germline V gene (reference sequence). The CDR3 covers 14 residues. V shed 6 bases, J shed 6 bases, and the junction held 7 bases outside the gene matches. The CDR3 nucleotides read TGTGCCAGCAGCCCTACAGGGGGGGGTCAGCCCCAGCATTTT. Its translation: CASSPTGGGQPQHF.

This clonotype has at least ten counts. This chain connects TRBV29-1 to TRBJ2-5; TRBD1 might be the D (5 bases). Germline-derived CDR1 and CDR2 are SQVTM and ANQGSEA. CDR3 length: 14 amino acids. The V gene lost 0 bases and the J gene lost 5 bases, with 13 bases spanning the gap. The CDR3 here is CSVEDRKGVETQYF. Here the CDR3 DNA reads TGCAGCGTTGAAGATCGAAAAGGGGTGGAGACCCAGTACTTC.

V gene TRBV20-1 combines with J gene TRBJ2-3; TRBD2 agrees at 10 bases. Trimming at V came to 6 bases and at J to 0 bases, leaving 9 bases not matched to a gene. Looked up from germline, CDR1 is DFQATT and CDR2 is SNEGSKA (reference sequence). This CDR3 spans 16 amino acids. CDR3 sequence reads: CSARQTSGSSTDTQYF. The DNA for the CDR3 is TGCAGTGCGAGACAGACTAGCGGGTCTAGCACAGATACGCAGTATTTT.

This clonotype was seen more than once but under ten times. J is TRBJ2-2 and V is TRBV3-1, with D perhaps matching TRBD1 (6 bases). The CDR3 has 15 amino acids. Looked up from germline, CDR1 is LGHDT and CDR2 is YNNKEL (reference sequence). V lost 6 bases, J lost 3 bases, and 14 bases lay in between. CDR3 loop: CASSQTRGYTGELFF. CDR3 DNA sequence: TGTGCCAGCAGTCAAACCAGGGGCTACACCGGGGAGCTGTTTTTT.

The rearrangement links TRBV5-6 to TRBJ2-1; D remains ambiguous. Germline V gene data show CDR1 as SGHDT and CDR2 as YYEEEE. There are 12 residues in the CDR3. V lost 1 base, J lost 8 bases, and 7 bases lay in between. CDR3 sequence: CASSLIRDEQFF. As DNA, the CDR3 is TGTGCCAGCAGCTTGATTAGAGATGAGCAGTTCTTC. Based on the CDR3 plus reference TRBV5-6 and TRBJ2-1, the full variable domain is DAGVTQSPTHLIKTRGQQVTLRCSPKSGHDTVSWYQQALGQGPQFIFQYYEEEERQRGNFPDRFSGHQFPNYSSELNVNALLLGDSALYLCASSLIRDEQFFGPGTRLTVL.

This clonotype has just a few counts. The chain recombines TRBV18 with TRBJ2-7; 7 bases match TRBD1. Losses at the gene ends were 0 bases for V and 3 bases for J; bases not matched to a gene: 11. Germline-derived CDR1 and CDR2 are KGHSH and LQKENI. This CDR3 has 17 amino acids. CDR3 residues: CASSPPSRQGLGYEQYF. The CDR3 region has the DNA TGTGCCAGCTCACCACCGTCCCGACAGGGCCTAGGCTACGAGCAGTACTTC.

The chain recombines TRBV28 with TRBJ2-1; D possibly matches TRBD1 or TRBD2 (5 bases each). CDR1 and CDR2 (germline): MDHEN, SYDVKM. Trimming stripped 2 bases from V and 4 bases from J, with 12 bases between. This CDR3 has 15 residues. This chain's CDR3 is CASSLEGFGYNEQFF. For the CDR3, the DNA is TGTGCCAGCAGTTTAGAGGGGTTTGGGTACAATGAGCAGTTCTTC.

The sample holds many counts of this clonotype. V and J are TRBV4-3 and TRBJ1-6; weak D call: TRBD1 (5 bases). Trimming cost V 4 bases and J 3 bases, with 13 bases left between them. This CDR3 is 16 amino acids long. Per germline, CDR1 LGHNA and CDR2 YSLEER. The CDR3 nucleotides read TGCGCCAGCAGCCGGGGGTCGGAAGGCTATAATTCACCCCTCCACTTT. Translation gives CASSRGSEGYNSPLHF.

In its sample, this clonotype was seen a few times. The CDR3 protein is CASSSGVSYEQYF. CDR3 DNA sequence: TGTGCCAGCAGCTCGGGGGTATCTTACGAGCAGTACTTC. The chain employs TRBV7-8 and TRBJ2-7; TRBD2 is a possible D gene (6 bases). CDR3 length: 13 amino acids. The germline V and J ends were trimmed by 4 bases and 4 bases, with 11 bases remaining between them. Per the germline V gene, CDR1 is SGHVS and CDR2 is FQNEAQ. The full variable domain, in which reference TRBV7-8 and TRBJ2-7 provide the parts outside the CDR3, is GAGVSQSPRYKVAKRGQDVALRCDPISGHVSLFWYQQALGQGPEFLTYFQNEAQLDKSGLPSDRFFAERPEGSVSTLKIQRTQQEDSAVYLCASSSGVSYEQYFGPGTRLTVT.

This clonotype has a count of ten or more. The chain combines TRBV6-2 or TRBV6-3 with TRBJ2-2; no clear D. Germline CDR1 is MNHEY and CDR2 is SVGEGT. The CDR3 has 11 residues. V dropped 4 bases and J dropped 4 bases, with 1 base sitting between them. The CDR3 nucleotides read TGTGCCAGCAGTTTCACCGGGGAGCTGTTTTTT. As protein: CASSFTGELFF.

This chain links TRBV29-1 with TRBJ2-2; D possibly corresponds to TRBD2 (6 bases). The CDR3 length is 12 residues. Per germline, CDR1 SQVTM and CDR2 ANQGSEA. Trimming took 5 bases from V and 6 from J, leaving 10 bases between them. The CDR3 region is CSVWRGSGELFF. CDR3 nucleotides: TGCAGCGTTTGGAGGGGATCCGGGGAGCTGTTTTTT.

This clonotype was counted many times. This chain links TRBV25-1 with TRBJ2-5; D perhaps matches TRBD2 (5 bases). The CDR3 loop spans 13 amino acids. V was clipped by 8 bases and J by 3 bases, with 13 bases between them. Germline V gene sequence: CDR1 MGHDK, CDR2 SYGVNS. This CDR3 is CASGGRRKETQYF. CDR3 sequence (DNA): TGTGCCAGCGGAGGACGTAGAAAAGAGACCCAGTACTTC.

This clonotype was detected a few times. This rearrangement joins TRBV12-3 or TRBV12-4 to TRBJ2-1; 9 nucleotides match TRBD1. This CDR3 is 14 amino acids long. V shed 5 bases and J 11 bases; nucleotides not matched to a gene: 10. The CDR3 spells CASSNQPGQGKQFF. DNA for the CDR3: TGTGCCAGCAGTAACCAACCTGGACAGGGGAAGCAGTTCTTC.

This clonotype was seen more than once but under ten times. This rearrangement joins TRBV29-1 to TRBJ2-7; 14 bases agree with TRBD2. CDR3 size: 13 residues. The trim removed 7 bases at V and 4 bases at J, leaving 3 bases unmatched. CDR1 is SQVTM, CDR2 ANQGSEA, per germline. The CDR3 nucleotides are TGCAGCGCTGGACTAGCGGGGGGTTACGAGCAGTACTTC. Encoded protein: CSAGLAGGYEQYF.

This clonotype was counted at least ten times. The chain carries TRBV19 and TRBJ2-1; D is unclear. The CDR3 runs 15 residues. With 1 base removed from V and 0 bases from J, the gap between germline ends came to 7 bases. The germline gives CDR1 LNHDA, CDR2 SQIVND (reference sequence). The DNA for the CDR3 is TGTGCCAGTAGTATAGGGGATAGCTCCTACAATGAGCAGTTCTTC. Protein: CASSIGDSSYNEQFF.

This clonotype was counted a few times. The rearrangement links TRBV9 to TRBJ2-3; D not certain. The CDR3 has 13 residues. The V gene lost 2 bases and the J gene lost 6 bases, with 10 bases spanning the gap. Germline CDR1 and CDR2: SGDLS and YYNGEE. CDR3 sequence (DNA): TGTGCCAGCAGCGTGAATTTCCCTGATACGCAGTATTTT. This gives the protein CASSVNFPDTQYF. The full variable domain, in which reference TRBV9 and TRBJ2-3 provide the parts outside the CDR3, is DSGVTQTPKHLITATGQRVTLRCSPRSGDLSVYWYQQSLDQGLQFLIQYYNGEERAKGNILERFSAQQFPDLHSELNLSSLELGDSALYFCASSVNFPDTQYFGPGTRLTVL.

The V gene is TRBV10-3, the J gene TRBJ2-3; D remains ambiguous. V was clipped by 10 bases and J by 6 bases, with 17 bases between them. From germline, CDR1 is ENHRY and CDR2 SYGVKD. The CDR3 loop spans 13 amino acids. The CDR3 coding sequence is TGTGCCACCGCCACCTCATCAACGGATACGCAGTATTTT. This gives the protein CATATSSTDTQYF.

The rearrangement joins TRBV11-2 to TRBJ2-7; D not resolved. Trimming stripped 5 bases from V and 6 bases from J, with 8 bases between. The length of the CDR3 is 11 residues. Germline CDR1 reads SGHAT; CDR2 reads FQNNGV. CDR3 coding DNA: TGTGCCAGCAGCCTCGTGGCCGAGCAGTACTTC. Translated: CASSLVAEQYF. The full variable domain, in which reference TRBV11-2 and TRBJ2-7 provide the parts outside the CDR3, is EAGVAQSPRYKIIEKRQSVAFWCNPISGHATLYWYQQILGQGPKLLIQFQNNGVVDDSQLPKDRFSAERLKGVDSTLKIQPAKLEDSAVYLCASSLVAEQYFGPGTRLTVT.

This clonotype has more than one count but fewer than ten. A junction end diverges from the germline sequence, so it may reflect a read error. The V call is TRBV20-1, the J call TRBJ2-3; D uncertain. Germline values: CDR1 DFQATT, CDR2 SNEGSKA (reference sequence). The length of the CDR3 is 13 residues. The CDR3 bases are TGCAGTGCGAGAGGCGGATACACAGATACGCAGTATTTT. Residues: CSARGGYTDTQYF.

This clonotype is categorized as medium-sized (0.01 to 0.1%). The chain recombines TRBV12-3 or TRBV12-4 with TRBJ1-1; possibly TRBD1 for D (5 bases). The CDR3 is 11 amino acids. V lost 8 bases, J lost 8 bases, and 12 bases lay in between. CDR3 amino acids: CASGAGKEAFF. CDR3 nucleotides: TGTGCCAGCGGGGCAGGCAAAGAAGCTTTCTTT.

This rearrangement joins TRBV4-2 to TRBJ1-6; 8 bases align to TRBD1. Germline V lookup: CDR1 LGHNA, CDR2 YNFKEQ. CDR3 size: 15 residues. Trimming cost V 0 bases and J 5 bases; bases outside gene matches: 0. CDR3 residues: CASSQEDRDNSPLHF. Written as DNA, the CDR3 is TGTGCCAGCAGCCAAGAGGACAGGGATAATTCACCCCTCCACTTT.